Sequencing of this T cell receptor (beta chain) was carried out in a study of regulatory T cells in long-lasting Graves disease. With respect to this clonotype: As yet, its antigen is unknown.

Arm-PCR with iRepertoire HTBI primers amplified the CDR3 regions for these TCR beta libraries. TCRdb used MiXCR to reprocess the multiplex PCR reads, holding one entry per CDR3 protein. Here the sample spans hundreds of thousands of distinct CDR3 sequences, around 30% being singletons. Time point denoted: persistent/refractory GD, antithyroid drugs over 5 years with positive TRAb. PBMC RNA was the source of the TCR library. An endocrinology unit in Xi'an, China, supplied the patients. This CDR3 contains 17 residues. V lost 4 bases, J lost 0 bases, and 16 bases lay in between. Study-wide findings and caveats: Clonotypes that were public and shared totalled fewer than 3,500 in persistent patients versus roughly 1,000 in new patients. Persistent disease exhibited a predilection for TRBV28, TRBJ1-2 and TRBJ2-5.

The material sequenced was peripheral blood mononuclear cells (PBMCs), taken when the disease was refractory, from a patient treated with antithyroid drugs. The rearrangement uses TRBV12-3 or TRBV12-4 and TRBJ1-3; no reliable D call. The TCR comes from a female donor with Graves disease. CDR3 nucleotide sequence: TGTGCCAGCAGTTACTGGTTTCCGGGGAGCTCTGGAAACACCATATATTTT. Translated: CASSYWFPGSSGNTIYF.